The clone carrying this TCR beta chain was seen a handful of times. The target antigen is unknown. Primers: 60 Vbeta forward and 13 Jbeta reverse. Sequenced by immunoSEQ multiplex PCR; TCRdb stores in-frame clones only, minus some. The sample holds about 240,000 clones, about 80% seen once. The sample is drawn from a study of cytomegalovirus exposure and HLA in healthy donors. The study's findings and limits: Several of the most significant clusters appeared, in a later analysis, to be linked to common viral pathogens. In a later analysis, specific HLA alleles were associated with 15,000 to 20,000 TCR beta sequences at a 0.05 false discovery rate. CMV antigen specificity of a few CMV-associated chains was confirmed in vitro. The investigators catalogued under 200 TCR beta chains as cytomegalovirus-associated.

With 0 bases removed from V and 7 bases from J, the gap between germline ends came to 7 bases. CDR3 length equals 12 residues. Germline-derived CDR1 and CDR2 are ENHRY and SYGVKD. This receptor was identified in an older woman in good health and CMV-seropositive. The chain couples TRBV10-3 to TRBJ2-7; unclear D gene. Sequencing used PBMCs. CDR3 amino acids: CAISESRPEQYF. The CDR3 DNA reads as TGTGCCATCAGTGAGTCTCGTCCTGAGCAGTACTTC.